These 27 T cell receptor beta chains share one sample of origin, sequenced in a study of TIL therapy for anti-PD-1-resistant metastatic lung cancer. The time point was: pre-treatment sample, taken before nivolumab and TIL therapy. This was the immunoSEQ v3 assay. Assay: immunoSEQ multiplex PCR; the TCRdb copy retains only in-frame clones and omits some. Of about 21,000 clones in the sample, over 70% are singletons; the top ten hold about 2%. The source material was blood, sampled at baseline. Receptors originate from a person aged 25 to 85 with non-small cell lung cancer.

This clone has more than one count but fewer than ten. This chain joins TRBV6-5 and TRBJ1-2; 10 nucleotides match TRBD1. The CDR3 loop spans 15 amino acids. The V and J ends lost 6 bases and 5 bases, in that order; junction bases with no gene match: 9. The germline CDR1 and CDR2 sequences are MNHEY and SVGAGI. CDR3 coding DNA: TGTGCCAGCAGCCCCGGACAGGGGGGGACTTATGGCTACACCTTC. This encodes CASSPGQGGTYGYTF.

This chain joins TRBV5-5 and TRBJ1-3; the D is unclear. V lost 7 bases to trimming and J lost 0 bases, with 14 bases between them. This CDR3 spans 15 amino acids. Germline V CDR1 and CDR2: SGHKS, YYEKEE (reference sequence). CDR3 in amino acids: CASRHELSSGNTIYF. The CDR3 coding sequence is TGTGCCAGCCGACACGAGTTAAGCTCTGGAAACACCATATATTTT.

Details on this clone: A junction boundary mismatches the germline segment, possibly from a read error. The CDR3 loop is CASSRSNYGYTF. The CDR3 DNA is TGTGCCAGCAGCCGAAGTAACTACGGCTACACCTTC. The rearrangement joins TRBV2 to TRBJ1-2; D remains unclear. CDR3 length: 12 amino acids. The germline CDR1 and CDR2 sequences are SNHLY and FYNNEI.

This CDR3 reads CAISAELAGPGANVLTF. The CDR3, as DNA: TGTGCCATCAGTGCTGAACTAGCGGGGCCTGGGGCCAACGTCCTGACTTTC. This chain uses TRBV10-3 with TRBJ2-6, with 10 bases that match TRBD2. This CDR3 has 17 amino acids. V shed 4 bases, J shed 2 bases, and the junction held 5 bases outside the gene matches. Germline V CDR1 and CDR2: ENHRY, SYGVKD.

V gene TRBV12-3 or TRBV12-4 combines with J gene TRBJ2-7; possibly TRBD2 for D (6 bases). This CDR3 contains 13 residues. V was pared by 2 bases and J by 3 bases, with 8 bases between. CDR3 loop: CASSLQGGYEQYF. In DNA form, the CDR3 reads TGTGCCAGCAGTTTACAGGGAGGCTACGAGCAGTACTTC.

This clone turned up a few times. CDR3 DNA sequence: TGTGCCAGCAGCTCGGGTCCCGTTCTGCCAGCCGATGGCTACACCTTC. This codes for CASSSGPVLPADGYTF. The chain recombines TRBV5-6 with TRBJ1-2, with no clear D. This CDR3 is built from 16 residues. Germline V gives CDR1 SGHDT, CDR2 YYEEEE. V was pared by 3 bases and J by 6 bases, with 21 bases between.

This chain links TRBV2 with TRBJ1-5; perhaps TRBD1 as D (5 bases). The CDR3 contains 15 residues. In germline, CDR1 is SNHLY, CDR2 FYNNEI. V was clipped by 7 bases and J by 1 base, with 14 bases between them. CDR3 protein: CASKGRGTSNQPQHF. CDR3 nucleotides: TGTGCCAGCAAAGGTCGAGGGACCAGCAATCAGCCCCAGCATTTT.

This chain links TRBV10-3 with TRBJ2-6, with TRBD1 as a possible D gene (7 bases). CDR1 is ENHRY, CDR2 SYGVKD, per germline. The CDR3 is 17 amino acids. V lost 5 bases and J 2 bases, leaving 16 bases between the germline ends. The CDR3 region is CAISRDRAGTGANVLTF. In nucleotides, the CDR3 is TGTGCCATCAGTCGAGACAGGGCGGGGACTGGGGCCAACGTCCTGACTTTC.

V is TRBV18 and J is TRBJ1-2; D is uncertain. CDR3 length: 13 residues. The V gene's germline CDR1 is KGHSH and CDR2 LQKENI. V was shortened by 3 bases and J by 4 bases, with 9 bases between the two germline ends. The CDR3 nucleotides are TGTGCCAGCTCACCGGACGCAGTCTATGGCTACACCTTC. Amino acids: CASSPDAVYGYTF.

The rearrangement joins TRBV9 to TRBJ2-1; TRBD2 is a possible D gene (5 bases). This CDR3 region has 16 residues. Looked up from germline, CDR1 is SGDLS and CDR2 is YYNGEE. The V end lost 0 bases, the J end lost 0 bases, and 10 bases lay between the germline ends. Here the CDR3 DNA reads TGTGCCAGCAGCGTAGTAAGCGGAGTCTCCTACAATGAGCAGTTCTTC. It yields the protein CASSVVSGVSYNEQFF. The whole variable domain, filled in from reference TRBV9 and TRBJ2-1, reads DSGVTQTPKHLITATGQRVTLRCSPRSGDLSVYWYQQSLDQGLQFLIQYYNGEERAKGNILERFSAQQFPDLHSELNLSSLELGDSALYFCASSVVSGVSYNEQFFGPGTRLTVL.

The rearrangement joins TRBV24-1 to TRBJ2-3; no definite D call. This CDR3 has 14 amino acids. The V end was cut by 4 bases, the J end by 3 bases, with 10 bases between. Germline V lookup: CDR1 KGHDR, CDR2 SFDVKD. The CDR3 sequence: CATSDGGVTDTQYF. The DNA of the CDR3 is TGTGCCACCAGTGACGGCGGAGTGACAGATACGCAGTATTTT.

This sequence joins TRBV10-3 and TRBJ1-1; possibly TRBD1 for D (5 bases). Germline V gives CDR1 ENHRY, CDR2 SYGVKD. Trimming removed 5 bases at V and 3 bases at J, with 13 bases between. This CDR3 region has 14 residues. The CDR3 sequence: CAISSRGVHTEAFF. CDR3 DNA: TGTGCCATCAGTAGCCGGGGGGTGCACACTGAAGCTTTCTTT.

The chain carries TRBV7-8 and TRBJ2-3, with 9 bases fitting TRBD2. The V gene end was trimmed by 4 bases and the J gene end by 10 bases; junction bases not matched to a gene: 15. The CDR3 has 16 amino acids. Germline-derived CDR1 and CDR2 are SGHVS and FQNEAQ. CDR3 DNA: TGTGCCAGCAGCTATTCCGGGAGCGGGGGGTCCCAATCGCAGTATTTT. It is translated as CASSYSGSGGSQSQYF. Based on the CDR3 plus reference TRBV7-8 and TRBJ2-3, the full variable domain is GAGVSQSPRYKVAKRGQDVALRCDPISGHVSLFWYQQALGQGPEFLTYFQNEAQLDKSGLPSDRFFAERPEGSVSTLKIQRTQQEDSAVYLCASSYSGSGGSQSQYFGPGTRLTVL.

The chain employs TRBV4-1 and TRBJ2-1; D remains ambiguous. The CDR3 is 15 amino acids. Trimming took off 1 base at V and 6 bases at J, with 13 bases between the two ends. Germline values: CDR1 MGHRA, CDR2 YSYEKL. CDR3 region: CASSQGPNRANEQFF. In DNA form, the CDR3 reads TGCGCCAGCAGCCAAGGACCCAACCGGGCCAATGAGCAGTTCTTC.

This clone was seen more than once but under ten times. The rearrangement uses TRBV30 and TRBJ1-2, with D possibly matching TRBD1 (6 bases). V was trimmed by 1 base and J by 2 bases, leaving 14 bases between them. CDR3 length equals 15 residues. CDR1 is GTSNPN and CDR2 is SVGIG in the germline V gene (reference sequence). The CDR3 region has the DNA TGTGCCTGGAGTGACGACAGGCTCATAAACTATGGCTACACCTTC. Protein product: CAWSDDRLINYGYTF.

V gene TRBV3-1 (or the pseudogene TRBV3-2) combines with J gene TRBJ2-1; no reliable D call. The CDR3 is 13 residues long. Trimming cost V 4 bases and J 1 base, with 5 bases left between them. The germline CDR1 and CDR2 sequences are LGHDT and YNNKEL (reference sequence). The CDR3 region has the DNA TGTGCCAGCAGCCCTCGATCCTACAATGAGCAGTTCTTC. This encodes CASSPRSYNEQFF.

The sample holds one count of this clone. This chain connects TRBV5-1 to TRBJ2-6, with D uncertain. V was trimmed by 4 bases and J by 1 base, leaving 6 bases between them. The length of the CDR3 is 14 residues. Germline loops: CDR1 SGHRS, CDR2 YFSETQ. The CDR3 loop reads CASSLQSGANVLTF. The CDR3 coding sequence is TGCGCCAGCAGCCTCCAGTCTGGGGCCAACGTCCTGACTTTC.

The chain couples TRBV30 to TRBJ2-1; 10 positions match TRBD2. Germline CDR1 is GTSNPN and CDR2 is SVGIG (reference sequence). With V trimmed by 7 bases and J by 2 bases, 2 bases remained unmatched. This CDR3 contains 13 residues. CDR3 residues: CAFSGRPYNEQFF. In nucleotides, the CDR3 is TGTGCCTTTAGCGGGAGGCCCTACAATGAGCAGTTCTTC.

The count of this clone is one. The chain uses TRBV9 and TRBJ2-3, with 8 bases identical to TRBD2. Germline assignment: CDR1 SGDLS and CDR2 YYNGEE. Unmatched junction bases numbered 7, after V lost 4 bases and J lost 3 bases. This CDR3 comprises 15 residues. CDR3 bases: TGTGCCAGCAGCTCTCCGGGACTAGAAACAGATACGCAGTATTTT. Its translation is CASSSPGLETDTQYF.

This chain joins TRBV7-8 and TRBJ1-1, with a possible D match to TRBD1 (5 bases). The CDR3 spans 16 residues. Trimming left V 6 bases short and J 4 bases short, with 21 bases between. Germline V lookup: CDR1 SGHVS, CDR2 FQNEAQ. CDR3 amino acids: CASRPGVGGSATEAFF. The CDR3 DNA reads TGTGCCAGCAGGCCGGGAGTCGGGGGGTCGGCCACTGAAGCTTTCTTT.

The CDR3, as DNA: TGTGCCAGCAGCCAAGGAGTTTGGGTCTACAATGAGCAGTTCTTC. Protein: CASSQGVWVYNEQFF. The J gene is TRBJ2-1, the V gene TRBV3-1 (or the pseudogene TRBV3-2); D not certain. Germline values: CDR1 LGHDT, CDR2 YNNKEL (reference sequence). V was pared by 1 base and J by 3 bases, with 10 bases between. This CDR3 comprises 15 residues.

The rearrangement uses TRBV28 and TRBJ1-5; D is unresolved. The CDR3 extends over 15 amino acids. From germline, CDR1 is MDHEN and CDR2 SYDVKM. Trimming left V 8 bases short and J 9 bases short, with 23 bases between. The CDR3 bases are TGTGCCAGCCGAGATCGGACTGAGAAAATGGGGCCCCAGCATTTT. Protein: CASRDRTEKMGPQHF.

This clone was seen a few times. This sequence joins TRBV2 and TRBJ1-4; D gene ambiguous. The germline CDR1 and CDR2 sequences are SNHLY and FYNNEI. The CDR3 spans 13 residues. Deletions cut 10 bases from V and 2 bases from J, with 11 bases between. The CDR3 loop is CATQSQTNEKLFF. The DNA of the CDR3 is TGTGCCACTCAGTCCCAGACTAATGAAAAACTGTTTTTT.

The genes are TRBV27 and TRBJ1-1; D gene ambiguous. The V gene's germline CDR1 is MNHEY and CDR2 SMNVEV (reference sequence). The CDR3 is 13 residues long. Trimming removed 3 bases at V and 2 bases at J, with 7 bases between. DNA for the CDR3: TGTGCCAGCAGTTTGCAGATTAACACTGAAGCTTTCTTT. It codes for CASSLQINTEAFF.

This chain links TRBV5-1 with TRBJ2-3, with D hard to call. The CDR3 has 13 residues. Germline values: CDR1 SGHRS, CDR2 YFSETQ. Trimming pared 4 bases from V and 4 bases from J, leaving 10 bases between. In nucleotides, the CDR3 is TGCGCCAGCAGCAATCCGACGGCAGATACGCAGTATTTT. It is translated as CASSNPTADTQYF.

CDR3: CASSLASGPMSYEQYF. The CDR3 DNA follows: TGTGCCAGCAGCTTGGCTAGCGGGCCGATGTCCTACGAGCAGTACTTC. The V gene is TRBV5-4, the J gene TRBJ2-7, with 8 bases fitting TRBD2. From germline, CDR1 is SGHNT and CDR2 YYREEE (reference sequence). This CDR3 comprises 16 residues. The V segment lost 0 bases and the J segment 1 base; nucleotides outside the gene matches: 6.

This clone is medium-sized in the sample. The chain uses TRBV3-1 (or the pseudogene TRBV3-2) and TRBJ2-3; 9 bases align to TRBD1. Germline CDR1 reads LGHDT; CDR2 reads YNNKEL (reference sequence). The CDR3 length is 13 residues. Losses at the gene ends were 4 bases for V and 6 bases for J; bases not matched to a gene: 2. CDR3 in amino acids: CASSPGTGDTQYF. CDR3 sequence (DNA): TGTGCCAGCAGCCCCGGGACAGGGGATACGCAGTATTTT.